This entry concerns a single T cell receptor (beta chain). Its target is unknown. Every sorted population was more than 98% pure. The record originates from a study of beta chain features in type 1 diabetes. TCRB transcripts that were expressed got sequenced, as all of the isolated RNA had been reverse transcribed. Sequencing used immunoSEQ multiplex PCR; TCRdb keeps in-frame clones, though not all of them. The table shows about 900,000 clones, with 15% to 20% occurring only once. The study's findings and limits: cDNA sequencing could over-represent cells with high TCR expression. The analysis here could not establish whether HLA type shapes TCRB rearrangement. Moderately but significantly shorter TCRB CDR3s were found in Type 1 diabetes patients in all four CD4+ subsets.

Input material: naive CD4+ T cells from blood. The source is a woman aged 18-35 years in good health.

Here the CDR3 reads CASSLAQGPYNEQFF. The CDR3 nucleotides read TGTGCCAGCAGTTTAGCCCAGGGGCCCTACAATGAGCAGTTCTTC. The genes are TRBV28 and TRBJ2-1; a weak D match, TRBD1 (6 bases). CDR3 length: 15 amino acids. Germline CDR1 MDHEN, CDR2 SYDVKM. Trimming stripped 2 bases from V and 2 bases from J, with 10 bases between. Using reference TRBV28 and TRBJ2-1 for the parts outside the CDR3, the full variable domain is DVKVTQSSRYLVKRTGEKVFLECVQDMDHENMFWYRQDPGLGLRLIYFSYDVKMKEKGDIPEGYSVSREKKERFSLILESASTNQTSMYLCASSLAQGPYNEQFFGPGTRLTVL.